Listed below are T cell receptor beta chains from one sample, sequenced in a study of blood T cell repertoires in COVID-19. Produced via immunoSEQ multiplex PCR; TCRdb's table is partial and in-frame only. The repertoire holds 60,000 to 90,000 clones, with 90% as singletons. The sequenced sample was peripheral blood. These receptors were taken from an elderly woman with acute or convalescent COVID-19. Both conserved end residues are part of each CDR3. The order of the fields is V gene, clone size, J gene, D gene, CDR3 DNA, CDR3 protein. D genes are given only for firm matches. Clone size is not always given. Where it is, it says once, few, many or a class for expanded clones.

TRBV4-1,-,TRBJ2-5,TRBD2,TGCGCCAGCAGCCAATTTACTTGGACTAGGGAGACCCAGTACTTC,CASSQFTWTRETQYF
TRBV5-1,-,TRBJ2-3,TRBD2,TGCGCCAGCAGCCCCGGGATAGCGGGTGGCACAGATACGCAGTATTTT,CASSPGIAGGTDTQYF
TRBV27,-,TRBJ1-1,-,TGTGCCAGCAGTCCCCGTTTGAACACTGAAGCTTTCTTT,CASSPRLNTEAFF
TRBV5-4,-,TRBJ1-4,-,TGTGCCAGCAGCCCGGGACATTCAACTAATGAAAAACTGTTTTTT,CASSPGHSTNEKLFF
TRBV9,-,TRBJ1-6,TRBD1,TGTGCCAGCAGCGGGACAGGGATGGGTTCACCCCTCCACTTT,CASSGTGMGSPLHF
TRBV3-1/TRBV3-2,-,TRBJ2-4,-,TGTGCCAGCAGCCCCCTGGCTTTGGGACTAGCCAAAAACATTCAGTACTTC,CASSPLALGLAKNIQYF
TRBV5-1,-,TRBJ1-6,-,TGCGCCAGCAGCTTGGCAGGGTTACAGGGTTGGAATTCACCCCTCCACTTT,CASSLAGLQGWNSPLHF
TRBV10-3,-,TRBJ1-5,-,TGTGCCATCAGTCGGGAGTTTAGCAATCAGCCCCAGCATTTT,CAISREFSNQPQHF
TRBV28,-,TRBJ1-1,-,TGTGCCAGCAGTTTTGTCCCGGGACATACCTGGAACACTGAAGCTTTCTTT,CASSFVPGHTWNTEAFF
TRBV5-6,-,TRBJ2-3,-,TGTGCCAGCAGCCCCCCGGGGTTCCCTACAGATACGCAGTATTTT,CASSPPGFPTDTQYF
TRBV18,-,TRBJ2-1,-,TGTGCCAGCTCACCCGCAGCAGGGGGGACAAATTCCTACAATGAGCAGTTCTTC,CASSPAAGGTNSYNEQFF
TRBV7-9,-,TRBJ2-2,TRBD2,TGTGCCAGCAGCACTAGCGGTCCGAACACCGGGGAGCTGTTTTTT,CASSTSGPNTGELFF
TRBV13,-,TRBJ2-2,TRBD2,TGTGCCAGCAGCTTAGTGGCGGGAGGGCCTCGGGAGCTGTTTTTT,CASSLVAGGPRELFF
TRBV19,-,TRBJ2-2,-,TGTGCCAGTACGAGGCTAGCTGGTACCGGGGAGCTGTTTTTT,CASTRLAGTGELFF
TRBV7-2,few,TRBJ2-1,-,TGTGCCAGCAGCCAGGGGAGGGCCCGGGGGCATGAGCAGTTCTTC,CASSQGRARGHEQFF
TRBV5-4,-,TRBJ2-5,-,TGTGCCAGCAGCTTGGGGCTACGGCAGGGTGAAACCCAGTACTTC,CASSLGLRQGETQYF
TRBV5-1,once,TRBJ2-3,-,TGCGCCAGCAGCTTGACCGGGAGCGGCACAGATACGCAGTATTTT,CASSLTGSGTDTQYF
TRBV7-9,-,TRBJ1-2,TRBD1,TGTGCCAGCAGCTTAGCGCGGATGGACAGGGGGGAAGGCTACACCTTC,CASSLARMDRGEGYTF
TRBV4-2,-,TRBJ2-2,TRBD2,TGTGCCAGCAGTCCTGTGGTCTCTAGCGGGAGGGGCACCGGGGAGCTGTTTTTT,CASSPVVSSGRGTGELFF
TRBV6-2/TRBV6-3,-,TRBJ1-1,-,TGTGCCAGCAGTTACGAATTGGGGGGGCGTTCGGACACTGAAGCTTTCTTT,CASSYELGGRSDTEAFF
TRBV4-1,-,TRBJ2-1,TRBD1,TGCGCCAGCAGACTTAAGACAGGGGGCCACAATGAGCAGTTCTTC,CASRLKTGGHNEQFF
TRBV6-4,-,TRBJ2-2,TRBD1,TGTGCCAGCAGAGAGACAGGGGTCACCGGGGAGCTGTTTTTT,CASRETGVTGELFF
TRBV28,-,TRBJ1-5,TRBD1,TGTGCCAGCGGACAGGGTCCTCAGCCCCAGCATTTT,CASGQGPQPQHF
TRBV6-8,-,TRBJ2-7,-,TGTGCCACCCGACCGGGAGCCTACGAGCAGTACTTC,CATRPGAYEQYF
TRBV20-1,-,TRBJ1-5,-,TGCAGTGCTAGGGGGGGTCTGACCCAGCATTTT,CSARGGLTQHF
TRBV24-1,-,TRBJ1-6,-,TGTGCCACCAGTGCGGGAGATTTGAATTCACCCCTCCACTTT,CATSAGDLNSPLHF
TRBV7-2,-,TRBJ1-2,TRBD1,TGTGCCAGCAGCTTAATGGACAGGGCTAACTATGGCTACACCTTC,CASSLMDRANYGYTF
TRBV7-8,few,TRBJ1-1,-,TGTGCCAGCAGCCTGGGCTGGACTGAAGCTTTCTTT,CASSLGWTEAFF
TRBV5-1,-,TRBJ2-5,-,TGCGCCAGCAGTTTACAGGATTTTCAAGAGACCCAGTACTTC,CASSLQDFQETQYF
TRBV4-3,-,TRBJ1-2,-,TGCGCCAGCAGCCACCAGGGTTTAGGGGACTATGGCTACACCTTC,CASSHQGLGDYGYTF
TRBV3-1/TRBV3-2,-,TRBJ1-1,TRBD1,TGTGCCAGCAGCCCCGGACAGGTTATCACTGAAGCTTTCTTT,CASSPGQVITEAFF
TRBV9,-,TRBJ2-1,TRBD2,TGTGCCAGCAGCGTAGATGCAGGACTAGCCTATGAGCAGTTCTTC,CASSVDAGLAYEQFF
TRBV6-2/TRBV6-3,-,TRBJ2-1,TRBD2,TGTGCCAGCAGTTACTCCGGACTAGCGGGAGGGTACAGCTCCTACAATGAGCAGTTCTTC,CASSYSGLAGGYSSYNEQFF
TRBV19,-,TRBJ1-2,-,TGTGCCAGTAGTAACCGGGGCAGGGGTCTGGGCTACACCTTC,CASSNRGRGLGYTF
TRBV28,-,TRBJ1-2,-,TGTGCCAGCAGTTTCGGGGGACTTCGAGACTATGGCTACACCTTC,CASSFGGLRDYGYTF
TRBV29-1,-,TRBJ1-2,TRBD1,TGCAGCGTACAAGACAGGGGATCATCCTATGGCTACACCTTC,CSVQDRGSSYGYTF
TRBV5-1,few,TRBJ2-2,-,TGCGCCAGCAGCTTGACGACAGTTTCGAACACCGGGGAGCTGTTTTTT,CASSLTTVSNTGELFF
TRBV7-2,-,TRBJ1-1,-,TGTGCCAGCAGCGATACAGGGAGTACTGAAGCTTTCTTT,CASSDTGSTEAFF
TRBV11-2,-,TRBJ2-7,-,TGTGCCAGCAGTTATTCAGGGGTTTACGAGCAGTACTTC,CASSYSGVYEQYF
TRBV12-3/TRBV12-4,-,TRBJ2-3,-,TGTGCCAGCAGTTTAGCCCTTTCCAGACAGTATTTT,CASSLALSRQYF
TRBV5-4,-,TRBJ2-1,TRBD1,TGTGCCAGCAGCTTGAAAGGGGGCCCCTACAATGAGCAGTTCTTC,CASSLKGGPYNEQFF
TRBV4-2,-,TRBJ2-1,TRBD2,TGTGCCAGCACTAGCGGGACATCATACAATGAGCAGTTCTTC,CASTSGTSYNEQFF
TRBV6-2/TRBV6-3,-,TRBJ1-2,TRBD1,TGTGCCAGCAGTAGGGACAGGGGGCGAGGAGGCTACACCTTC,CASSRDRGRGGYTF
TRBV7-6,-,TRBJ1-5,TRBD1,TGTGCCAGCAGCTCCTATTCCGGGACAGGGGTCCAGCCCCAGCATTTT,CASSSYSGTGVQPQHF
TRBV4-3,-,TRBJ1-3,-,TGCGCCAGCAGCCAAGTCACAGCCATGTACTCTGGAAACACCATATATTTT,CASSQVTAMYSGNTIYF
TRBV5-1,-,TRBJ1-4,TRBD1,TGCGCCAGCAGCCCTCAACAGGGGGCGAAGGATGAAAAACTGTTTTTT,CASSPQQGAKDEKLFF
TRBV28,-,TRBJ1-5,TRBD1,TGTGCCAGCAGTTTGAATCAGGGGGTGGGGAATCAGCCCCAGCATTTT,CASSLNQGVGNQPQHF
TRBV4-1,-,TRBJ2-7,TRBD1,TGCGCCAGCAGCCGGGGACAGGGAGGCTATTACGAGCAGTACTTC,CASSRGQGGYYEQYF
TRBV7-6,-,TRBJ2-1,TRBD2,TGTGCCAGCAGTCCACTAGCGGGGGGGAACAATGAGCAGTTCTTC,CASSPLAGGNNEQFF
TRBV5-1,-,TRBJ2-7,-,TGCGCCAGCAGCTCCCCAGGGGGGCCCTACGAGCAGTACTTC,CASSSPGGPYEQYF
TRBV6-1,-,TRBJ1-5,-,TGTGCCAGCAGACCTACAGGGACTAGCAATCAGCCCCAGCATTTT,CASRPTGTSNQPQHF
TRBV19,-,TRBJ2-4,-,TGTGCCAGTAGTATCACAGGTCCGAACCAAGCCAAAAACATTCAGTACTTC,CASSITGPNQAKNIQYF
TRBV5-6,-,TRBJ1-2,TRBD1,TGTGCCAGCAGCTTGGGACAGGGAAACTATGGCTACACCTTC,CASSLGQGNYGYTF
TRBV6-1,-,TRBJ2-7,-,TGTGCCAGCAGTGAAGGGCCAGGGCAAGAGCAGTACTTC,CASSEGPGQEQYF